This T cell receptor beta chain was captured in a study of regulatory T cells in long-lasting Graves disease. Trimming shortened V by 4 bases and J by 3 bases, and 11 bases separated the two germline ends. Germline-derived CDR1 and CDR2 are SGDLS and YYNGEE. This CDR3 region has 14 residues. Time point meaning: persistent/refractory GD, antithyroid drugs over 5 years with positive TRAb. From RNA extracted from PBMCs, the TCR library was made. The authors built TCR beta libraries using iRepertoire HTBI primers and Arm-PCR of CDR3 regions. Original methodology: Samples jointly harbored about 63 TRBV and about 14 TRBJ segments. TCRdb used MiXCR to reprocess the multiplex PCR reads, holding one entry per CDR3 protein. These V and J calls originate from TCRdb's pipeline instead of the authors' own analysis. The table includes more than 650,000 distinct CDR3 sequences, about 32% detected once.

The specimen was peripheral blood mononuclear cells (PBMCs), collected when the disease was refractory, from a patient treated with antithyroid drugs. The chain combines TRBV9 with TRBJ1-3; D is unclear. This TCR was recovered from a female donor with Graves disease. CDR3 DNA: TGTGCCAGCAGCCCCCGATTAAGTGGAAACACCATATATTTT. Its protein product is CASSPRLSGNTIYF.